This T cell receptor beta chain was sequenced for a study of T cells in Graves' hyperthyroidism and ophthalmopathy. CDR3 length: 16 amino acids. Trimming stripped 9 bases from V and 0 bases from J, with 19 bases between. Germline assignment: CDR1 KGHDR and CDR2 SFDVKD. From RNA transcripts, TCR beta CDR3 regions were amplified. TCR CDR3 regions were first amplified by RT-PCR with HTBI primers. TCRdb reanalysed the multiplex PCR reads using MiXCR and keeps one entry per CDR3 protein. The sample records some 510,000 distinct CDR3 sequences, roughly 50% being singletons. Specimen: peripheral blood or thyroid tissue (not recorded which). The receptor was isolated from a woman aged 18 to 35 with Graves' hyperthyroidism. The chain joins TRBV24-1 to TRBJ2-5, with TRBD2 as a possible D gene (5 bases). In DNA form, the CDR3 reads TGTGCCACCTCACCGAGGGATGGGCAAAACCAAGAGACCCAGTACTTC. This gives the protein CATSPRDGQNQETQYF.